The entry below gives a single TCR beta chain sequence along with its context. Its antigen is still unknown. At one end the junction does not follow the germline gene, possibly because of a read error. CDR1 and CDR2 (germline): MNHNY, SVGAGI (reference sequence). CDR3 size: 13 residues. This specimen comes from a study of cytomegalovirus exposure and HLA in healthy donors. Findings of the study overall: Some segments of the V type, notably TRBV6-2 and TRBV6-3, were excluded as indistinguishable.

With 60 Vbeta and 13 Jbeta primers, the PCR was carried out. This table comes from immunoSEQ multiplex PCR, and its TCRdb copy is limited to in-frame clones, with some not included. The sample has roughly 160,000 clones, 70% to 90% seen once. Sequences were obtained from PBMCs. The rearrangement uses TRBV6-6 and TRBJ1-2; D is unresolved. The receptor's source is a woman between 25 and 40 years old in good health and CMV-seropositive. DNA of the CDR3: TGTGCCAGCAGTTACACGTCTAATTATGGCTACACCTTC. Translated: CASSYTSNYGYTF.